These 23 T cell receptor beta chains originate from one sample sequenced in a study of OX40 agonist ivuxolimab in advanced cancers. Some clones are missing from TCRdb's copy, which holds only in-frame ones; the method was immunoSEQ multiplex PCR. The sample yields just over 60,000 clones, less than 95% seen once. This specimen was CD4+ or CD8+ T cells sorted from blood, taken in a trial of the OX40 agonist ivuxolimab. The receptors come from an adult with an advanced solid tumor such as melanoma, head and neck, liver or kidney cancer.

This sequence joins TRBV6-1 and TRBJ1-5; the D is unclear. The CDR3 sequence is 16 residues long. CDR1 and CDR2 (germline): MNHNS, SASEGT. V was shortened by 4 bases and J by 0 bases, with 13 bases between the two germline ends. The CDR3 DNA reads TGTGCCAGCAGTGTATCAGGAGACTATAGCAATCAGCCCCAGCATTTT. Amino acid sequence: CASSVSGDYSNQPQHF.

CDR3 nucleotide sequence: TGTGCCAGCTCACCAGGTAGCCCGGGACTAGCGACCTACGAGCAGTACTTC. Its translation: CASSPGSPGLATYEQYF. This chain uses TRBV18 with TRBJ2-7; 10 positions agree with TRBD2. This CDR3 contains 17 residues. Germline trimming cut 2 bases from V and 2 bases from J; bases unmatched to any gene: 9. Looked up from germline, CDR1 is KGHSH and CDR2 is LQKENI.

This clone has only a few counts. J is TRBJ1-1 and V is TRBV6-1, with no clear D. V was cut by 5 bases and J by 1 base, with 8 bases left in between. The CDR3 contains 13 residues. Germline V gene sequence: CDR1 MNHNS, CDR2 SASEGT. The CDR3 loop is CASSFTENTEAFF. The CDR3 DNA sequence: TGTGCCAGCAGTTTTACAGAGAACACTGAAGCTTTCTTT.

CDR3 in amino acids: CASSLGTEGTQYF. CDR3 sequence (DNA): TGTGCCAGCAGCTTAGGGACAGAGGGGACCCAGTACTTC. The rearrangement links TRBV7-6 to TRBJ2-5; a weak D match, TRBD1 (6 bases). Per germline, CDR1 SGHVS and CDR2 FNYEAQ. The ends were cut back, 1 base at V and 7 bases at J, with 10 bases in the middle. The CDR3 covers 13 residues.

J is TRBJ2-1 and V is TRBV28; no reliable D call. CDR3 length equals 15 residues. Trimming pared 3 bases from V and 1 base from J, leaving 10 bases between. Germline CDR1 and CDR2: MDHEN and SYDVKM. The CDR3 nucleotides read TGTGCCAGCAGTTTGTGGATGGTATCCTACAATGAGCAGTTCTTC. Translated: CASSLWMVSYNEQFF.

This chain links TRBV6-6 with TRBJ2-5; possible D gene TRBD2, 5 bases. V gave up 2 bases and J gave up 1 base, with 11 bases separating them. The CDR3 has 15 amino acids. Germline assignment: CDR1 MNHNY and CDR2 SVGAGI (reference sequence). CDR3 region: CASSYVRAAQETQYF. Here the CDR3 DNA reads TGTGCCAGCAGTTACGTGAGGGCGGCCCAAGAGACCCAGTACTTC.

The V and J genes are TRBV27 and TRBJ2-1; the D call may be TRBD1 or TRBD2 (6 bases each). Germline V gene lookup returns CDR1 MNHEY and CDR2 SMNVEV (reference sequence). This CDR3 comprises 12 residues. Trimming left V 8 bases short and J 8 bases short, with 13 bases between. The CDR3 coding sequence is TGTGCCAGCCGCGTTGGGGGGCATGAGCAGTTCTTC. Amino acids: CASRVGGHEQFF.

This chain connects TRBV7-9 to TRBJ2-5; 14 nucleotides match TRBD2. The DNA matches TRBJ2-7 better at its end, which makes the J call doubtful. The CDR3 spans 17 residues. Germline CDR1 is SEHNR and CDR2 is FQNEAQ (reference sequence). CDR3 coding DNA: TGTGCCAGCAGCTCCCCGGGACTAGCGGGAGAGGCGGACGAGCAGTACTTC. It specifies CASSSPGLAGEADEQYF.

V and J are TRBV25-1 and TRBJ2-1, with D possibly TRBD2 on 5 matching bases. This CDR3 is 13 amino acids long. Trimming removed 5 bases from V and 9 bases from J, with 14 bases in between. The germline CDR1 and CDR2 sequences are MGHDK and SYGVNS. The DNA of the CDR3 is TGTGCCAGCAGTATACGGGAACGCGGTGAGCAGTTCTTC. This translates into CASSIRERGEQFF.

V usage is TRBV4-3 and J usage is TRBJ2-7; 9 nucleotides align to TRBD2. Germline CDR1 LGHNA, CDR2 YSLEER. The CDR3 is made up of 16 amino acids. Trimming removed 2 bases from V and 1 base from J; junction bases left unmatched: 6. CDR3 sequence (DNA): TGCGCCAGCAGCCAAATTAGCGGGGGAGCTTCCTACGAGCAGTACTTC. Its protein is CASSQISGGASYEQYF.

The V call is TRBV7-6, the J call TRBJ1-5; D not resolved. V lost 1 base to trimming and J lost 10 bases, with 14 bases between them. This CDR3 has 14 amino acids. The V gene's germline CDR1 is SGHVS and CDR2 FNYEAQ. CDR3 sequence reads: CASSLGGSLEPQHF. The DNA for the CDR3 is TGTGCCAGCAGCTTAGGGGGTTCCCTCGAACCCCAGCATTTT.

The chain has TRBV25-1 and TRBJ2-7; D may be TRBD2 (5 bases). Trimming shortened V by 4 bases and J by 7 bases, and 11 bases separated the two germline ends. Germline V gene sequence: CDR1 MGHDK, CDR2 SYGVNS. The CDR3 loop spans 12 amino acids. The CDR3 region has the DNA TGTGCCAGCAGTGCCGGAGGAGGTGAGCAGTACTTC. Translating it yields CASSAGGGEQYF.

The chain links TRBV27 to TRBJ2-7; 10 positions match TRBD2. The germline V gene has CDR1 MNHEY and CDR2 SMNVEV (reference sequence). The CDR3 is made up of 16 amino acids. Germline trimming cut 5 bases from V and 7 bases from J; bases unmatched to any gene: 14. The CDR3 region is CASSTSPGTSAREQYF. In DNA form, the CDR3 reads TGTGCCAGCAGTACATCTCCCGGGACTAGCGCCAGGGAGCAGTACTTC.

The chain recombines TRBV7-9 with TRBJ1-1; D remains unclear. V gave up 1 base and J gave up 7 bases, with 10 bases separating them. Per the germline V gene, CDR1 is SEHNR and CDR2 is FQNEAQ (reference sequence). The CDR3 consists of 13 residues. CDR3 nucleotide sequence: TGTGCCAGCAGCTTAGTTGGTGCGGGTGAAGCTTTCTTT. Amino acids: CASSLVGAGEAFF.

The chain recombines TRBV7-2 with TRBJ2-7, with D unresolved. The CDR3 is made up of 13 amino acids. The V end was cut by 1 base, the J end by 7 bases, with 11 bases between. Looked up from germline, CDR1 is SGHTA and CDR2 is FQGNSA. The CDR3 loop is CASSLGRLDEQYF. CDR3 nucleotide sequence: TGTGCCAGCAGCTTAGGACGCCTCGATGAGCAGTACTTC.

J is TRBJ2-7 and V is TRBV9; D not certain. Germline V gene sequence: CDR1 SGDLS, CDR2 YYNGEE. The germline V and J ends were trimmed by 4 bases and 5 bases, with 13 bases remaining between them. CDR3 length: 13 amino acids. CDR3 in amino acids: CASSPPSDHEQYF. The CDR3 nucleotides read TGTGCCAGCAGCCCTCCGTCCGACCACGAGCAGTACTTC.

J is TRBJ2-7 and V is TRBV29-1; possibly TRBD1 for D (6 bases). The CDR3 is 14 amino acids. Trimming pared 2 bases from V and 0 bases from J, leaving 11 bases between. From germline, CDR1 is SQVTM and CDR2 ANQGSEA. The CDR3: CSVETGKSSYEQYF. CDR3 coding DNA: TGCAGCGTTGAAACAGGGAAAAGCTCCTACGAGCAGTACTTC.

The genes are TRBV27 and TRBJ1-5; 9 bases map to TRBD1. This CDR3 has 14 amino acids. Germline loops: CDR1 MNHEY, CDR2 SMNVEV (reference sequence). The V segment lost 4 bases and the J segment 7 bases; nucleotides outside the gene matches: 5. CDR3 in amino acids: CASSSGQGGQPQHF. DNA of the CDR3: TGTGCCAGCAGTTCGGGACAGGGAGGGCAGCCCCAGCATTTT.

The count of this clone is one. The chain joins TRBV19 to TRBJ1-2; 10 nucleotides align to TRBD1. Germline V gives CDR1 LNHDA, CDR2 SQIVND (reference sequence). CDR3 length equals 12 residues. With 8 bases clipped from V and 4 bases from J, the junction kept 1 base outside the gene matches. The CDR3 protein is CASWTGGYGYTF. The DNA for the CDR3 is TGTGCCAGTTGGACAGGGGGCTATGGCTACACCTTC.

The CDR3 nucleotides read TGTGCCAGCAGTCCCCAGGGCAAATCCTACGAGCAGTACTTC. Translating it yields CASSPQGKSYEQYF. The rearrangement links TRBV9 to TRBJ2-7, with TRBD1 as a possible D gene (5 bases). CDR3 length: 14 amino acids. Germline CDR1 is SGDLS and CDR2 is YYNGEE. With 5 bases removed from V and 1 base from J, the gap between germline ends came to 13 bases.

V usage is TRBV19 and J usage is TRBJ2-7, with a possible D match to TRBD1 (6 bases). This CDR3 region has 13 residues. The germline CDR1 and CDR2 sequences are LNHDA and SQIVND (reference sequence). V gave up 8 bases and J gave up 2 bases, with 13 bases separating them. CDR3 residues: CASSPSGAYEQYF. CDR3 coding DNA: TGTGCCAGTTCCCCTTCAGGGGCCTACGAGCAGTACTTC.

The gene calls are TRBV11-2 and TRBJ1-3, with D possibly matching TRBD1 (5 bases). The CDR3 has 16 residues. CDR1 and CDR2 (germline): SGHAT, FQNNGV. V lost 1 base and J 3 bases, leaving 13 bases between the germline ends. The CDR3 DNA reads TGTGCCAGCAGCTTAGCCTCTGGGGGATTTGGAAACACCATATATTTT. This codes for CASSLASGGFGNTIYF.

In nucleotides, the CDR3 is TGTGCCAGCAGTTTATATCGAGGGACCCAAGAGACCCAGTACTTC. Its protein is CASSLYRGTQETQYF. The J gene is TRBJ2-5, the V gene TRBV6-6; either TRBD1 or TRBD2 may fit D (5 bases each). V was cut by 4 bases and J by 1 base, with 13 bases left in between. The length of the CDR3 is 15 residues. Germline assignment: CDR1 MNHNY and CDR2 SVGAGI (reference sequence).